This TCR beta chain was recorded in a study of beta chain features in type 1 diabetes. General observations from the study: People with Type 1 diabetes carried modestly yet significantly shorter TCRB CDR3s in all four CD4+ subsets.

All of the isolated RNA was reverse transcribed, so expressed TCRB transcripts were sequenced. Libraries were prepared by immunoSEQ multiplex PCR; TCRdb keeps only in-frame clonotypes and omits some of them. Of 310,000 or so clones listed, approximately 9.9% are singletons. As for this clone: Its specificity is not known. This sample includes further DNA sequences coding for the same CDR3.

Germline CDR1 reads SGHRS; CDR2 reads YFSETQ. V lost 4 bases and J lost 0, with 11 bases in between. The CDR3 covers 14 residues. This chain links TRBV5-1 with TRBJ2-7, with D perhaps TRBD1 (5 bases). The origin of this receptor is a man aged 25 to 45 with type 1 diabetes. Material for sequencing was central memory CD4+ T cells from blood. As DNA, the CDR3 is TGCGCCAGCAGCCTACAGGTGAGCTCCTACGAGCAGTACTTC. Amino acid sequence: CASSLQVSSYEQYF. Full variable domain (outside the CDR3, taken from reference TRBV5-1 and TRBJ2-7): KAGVTQTPRYLIKTRGQQVTLSCSPISGHRSVSWYQQTPGQGLQFLFEYFSETQRNKGNFPGRFSGRQFSNSRSEMNVSTLELGDSALYLCASSLQVSSYEQYFGPGTRLTVT.